Shown below are 31 T cell receptor beta chains from a single sample sequenced in a study of T cell responses to AZD1222 COVID-19 vaccine. Assay: immunoSEQ multiplex PCR; the TCRdb copy retains only in-frame clones and omits some. The data hold about 93,000 clones, with 89% observed a single time. This material consisted of peripheral blood, taken on day 0 of MenACWY control vaccination. The origin of the receptors is an adult in good health.

The CDR3 loop is CASSWGQGARGYTF. In DNA form, the CDR3 reads TGTGCCAGCAGCTGGGGACAGGGGGCGCGGGGCTACACCTTC. The V gene is TRBV5-6, the J gene TRBJ1-2; 12 bases fit TRBD1. The J segment lost 8 bases and the V segment lost 3 bases, leaving 5 bases of the junction unmatched. The germline gives CDR1 SGHDT, CDR2 YYEEEE. The CDR3 is made up of 14 amino acids.

The chain employs TRBV19 and TRBJ2-5; the D gene is possibly TRBD2 (6 bases). CDR1 and CDR2 (germline): LNHDA, SQIVND (reference sequence). The germline V and J ends were trimmed by 4 bases and 3 bases, with 15 bases remaining between them. The CDR3 length is 15 residues. The CDR3 protein is CASSTTGVAKETQYF. Here the CDR3 DNA reads TGTGCCAGTAGTACCACGGGGGTAGCCAAAGAGACCCAGTACTTC.

J is TRBJ2-1 and V is TRBV11-2, with 7 bases aligning to TRBD1. This CDR3 contains 17 residues. Per the germline V gene, CDR1 is SGHAT and CDR2 is FQNNGV. J lost 0 bases, V lost 4 bases, and 9 bases had no gene match. In nucleotides, the CDR3 is TGTGCCAGCAGCTCCAGAGGGGGCCTCCCCTCCTACAATGAGCAGTTCTTC. Amino acid sequence: CASSSRGGLPSYNEQFF. Using reference TRBV11-2 and TRBJ2-1 for the parts outside the CDR3, the full variable domain is EAGVAQSPRYKIIEKRQSVAFWCNPISGHATLYWYQQILGQGPKLLIQFQNNGVVDDSQLPKDRFSAERLKGVDSTLKIQPAKLEDSAVYLCASSSRGGLPSYNEQFFGPGTRLTVL.

This clone was observed a handful of times. The V and J genes are TRBV30 and TRBJ1-2; tentatively, D is TRBD1 (6 bases). The CDR3 totals 13 residues. The germline gives CDR1 GTSNPN, CDR2 SVGIG (reference sequence). The V gene lost 1 base and the J gene lost 7 bases, with 13 bases spanning the gap. The CDR3 here is CAWSARTVGGYTF. CDR3 coding DNA: TGTGCCTGGAGTGCAAGGACAGTGGGTGGCTACACCTTC.

V usage is TRBV6-1 and J usage is TRBJ1-2; perhaps TRBD1 as D (5 bases). V lost 10 bases to trimming and J lost 4 bases, with 13 bases between them. The CDR3 sequence is 12 residues long. Germline CDR1 MNHNS, CDR2 SASEGT. In nucleotides, the CDR3 is TGTGCCACCGAAGGACACTCCTATGGCTACACCTTC. Translation gives CATEGHSYGYTF.

The rearrangement links TRBV6-2 or TRBV6-3 to TRBJ2-3, with TRBD2 matching over 10 bases. Germline V gene lookup returns CDR1 MNHEY and CDR2 SVGEGT. V shed 5 bases and J 4 bases; nucleotides not matched to a gene: 6. The CDR3 covers 15 residues. In DNA, the CDR3 is TGTGCCAGCAGTCCCCCTAGCGGGGGTCCAGATACGCAGTATTTT. It translates to CASSPPSGGPDTQYF.

The V gene is TRBV7-9, the J gene TRBJ2-1; TRBD2 aligns across 11 bases. The CDR3 loop spans 15 amino acids. V dropped 5 bases and J dropped 8; count of bases not matched to a gene: 8. Germline-derived CDR1 and CDR2 are SEHNR and FQNEAQ (reference sequence). The CDR3 reads CASSTIAGGMDEQFF. CDR3 coding DNA: TGTGCCAGCAGCACGATAGCGGGGGGGATGGATGAGCAGTTCTTC.

CDR3 bases: TGTGCCAGCAGTGGGGGACAGGGGATCGGTTCACCCCTCCACTTT. Translated, it gives CASSGGQGIGSPLHF. This chain connects TRBV2 to TRBJ1-6, with 10 positions matching TRBD1. The CDR3 is 15 amino acids. Per germline, CDR1 SNHLY and CDR2 FYNNEI. With V trimmed by 4 bases and J by 9 bases, 6 bases remained unmatched.

V and J are TRBV11-2 and TRBJ2-1; 9 positions match TRBD2. Germline loops: CDR1 SGHAT, CDR2 FQNNGV. The trim removed 4 bases at V and 0 bases at J, leaving 4 bases unmatched. This CDR3 has 16 residues. CDR3 amino acids: CASSSTSGVSYNEQFF. The CDR3 DNA follows: TGTGCCAGCAGCTCGACTAGCGGAGTCTCCTACAATGAGCAGTTCTTC.

This chain links TRBV18 with TRBJ1-1, with D uncertain. CDR3 size: 14 residues. Trimming took 4 bases from V and 1 from J, leaving 10 bases between them. The V gene's germline CDR1 is KGHSH and CDR2 LQKENI. This CDR3 reads CASSRLEGNTEAFF. CDR3 nucleotides: TGTGCCAGCTCACGCTTAGAGGGGAACACTGAAGCTTTCTTT.

This clone has a handful of counts. The CDR3 spells CASSGVMNTEAFF. Here the CDR3 DNA reads TGTGCCAGTTCAGGAGTAATGAACACTGAAGCTTTCTTT. The V call is TRBV5-6, the J call TRBJ1-1; D unclear. The CDR3 is 13 residues long. The V and J ends lost 8 bases and 0 bases respectively, with 11 bases between them. The V gene's germline CDR1 is SGHDT and CDR2 YYEEEE.

The CDR3 DNA sequence: TGTGCCAGCAGGAAGGCAGGGGTTACGAACACTGAAGCTTTCTTT. It codes for CASRKAGVTNTEAFF. This rearrangement joins TRBV6-5 to TRBJ1-1, with TRBD1 as a possible D gene (6 bases). Germline V gene sequence: CDR1 MNHEY, CDR2 SVGAGI. The V and J ends lost 6 bases and 1 base respectively, with 15 bases between them. The CDR3 contains 15 residues.

The V and J genes are TRBV19 and TRBJ1-5; 7 bases fit TRBD1. Trimming at V came to 0 bases and at J to 2 bases, leaving 1 base not matched to a gene. CDR3 length: 15 residues. Germline values: CDR1 LNHDA, CDR2 SQIVND (reference sequence). The CDR3 bases are TGTGCCAGTAGTATAGAAGGACAGGGCAATCAGCCCCAGCATTTT. As protein: CASSIEGQGNQPQHF.

The chain recombines TRBV4-2 with TRBJ1-3; D ambiguous. The CDR3 length is 15 residues. Germline V CDR1 and CDR2: LGHNA, YNFKEQ. Deletions cut 0 bases from V and 2 bases from J, with 8 bases between. The CDR3 region is CASSQDWQAGNTIYF. The CDR3 DNA sequence: TGTGCCAGCAGCCAAGATTGGCAGGCTGGAAACACCATATATTTT.

The chain links TRBV7-6 to TRBJ1-2; D gene ambiguous. The length of the CDR3 is 14 residues. Germline CDR1 is SGHVS and CDR2 is FNYEAQ. With 2 bases removed from V and 8 bases from J, the gap between germline ends came to 15 bases. The CDR3 reads CASSLSPHYDGYTF. The CDR3 nucleotides are TGTGCCAGCAGCTTATCACCCCACTACGACGGCTACACCTTC.

The chain employs TRBV7-9 and TRBJ2-3; TRBD2 aligns across 9 bases. V dropped 5 bases and J dropped 5; count of bases not matched to a gene: 5. This CDR3 is built from 14 residues. Germline V lookup: CDR1 SEHNR, CDR2 FQNEAQ (reference sequence). CDR3 in DNA: TGTGCCAGCAGCCCGCGGGGGGGAGGAGATACGCAGTATTTT. This translates into CASSPRGGGDTQYF.

This chain connects TRBV9 to TRBJ2-1; D gene unclear. The CDR3 spans 16 residues. Per germline, CDR1 SGDLS and CDR2 YYNGEE. The V end lost 4 bases, the J end lost 0 bases, and 14 bases lay between the germline ends. The CDR3 region has the DNA TGTGCCAGCAGCCCACCTCAAGTTAGCTCCTACAATGAGCAGTTCTTC. Translated, it gives CASSPPQVSSYNEQFF.

This chain connects TRBV19 to TRBJ2-7; D not resolved. CDR3 length: 14 residues. The V end was cut by 5 bases, the J end by 0 bases, with 11 bases between. Germline-derived CDR1 and CDR2 are LNHDA and SQIVND (reference sequence). CDR3: CASSLSLSSYEQYF. The CDR3 bases are TGTGCCAGTAGTTTATCCCTAAGCTCCTACGAGCAGTACTTC.

This sequence joins TRBV6-6 and TRBJ1-1; 7 bases line up with TRBD1. The CDR3 loop spans 13 amino acids. Germline CDR1 and CDR2: MNHNY and SVGAGI (reference sequence). V lost 6 bases to trimming and J lost 4 bases; unmatched junction nucleotides: 5. The CDR3 protein is CASSGTVGTEAFF. The CDR3 DNA reads TGTGCCAGCAGCGGGACAGTGGGCACTGAAGCTTTCTTT.

The CDR3 nucleotides read TGTGCCAGTAGTACGCGGACTAGCGGGGGGAATGAGCAGTTCTTC. Amino acids: CASSTRTSGGNEQFF. The chain employs TRBV19 and TRBJ2-1, with TRBD2 matching 14 bases. CDR3 length: 15 amino acids. V lost 4 bases and J lost 7; bases outside the gene matches: 3. Germline CDR1 and CDR2: LNHDA and SQIVND (reference sequence).

The chain carries TRBV25-1 and TRBJ2-3; TRBD2 might be the D (6 bases). In germline, CDR1 is MGHDK, CDR2 SYGVNS. Deletions cut 4 bases from V and 0 bases from J, with 20 bases between. The CDR3 runs 18 residues. The chain's CDR3 is CASSVLFWRGPSTDTQYF. The CDR3 region has the DNA TGTGCCAGCAGTGTTTTATTTTGGCGGGGACCTAGCACAGATACGCAGTATTTT.

This clone was seen a handful of times. This chain joins TRBV7-8 and TRBJ1-4; TRBD1 might be the D (6 bases). The CDR3 loop spans 13 amino acids. Germline V gene data show CDR1 as SGHVS and CDR2 as FQNEAQ. V lost 6 bases, J lost 8 bases, and 13 bases lay in between. CDR3 nucleotide sequence: TGTGCCAGCAGGCGGGCAGGGGACGAAAAACTGTTTTTT. This codes for CASRRAGDEKLFF.

The DNA for the CDR3 is TGTGCCAGCAGCCCGGGGGTCGGGAAAGATGAGCAGTTCTTC. Its protein product is CASSPGVGKDEQFF. The chain couples TRBV7-9 to TRBJ2-1, with D possibly TRBD2 on 6 matching bases. CDR3 length: 14 amino acids. V lost 5 bases, J lost 8 bases, and 16 bases lay in between. Per germline, CDR1 SEHNR and CDR2 FQNEAQ (reference sequence).

This clone was recorded only once. The genes are TRBV6-5 and TRBJ1-2; 7 nucleotides agree with TRBD1. The CDR3 is made up of 15 amino acids. V gave up 0 bases and J gave up 1 base; unmatched junction bases: 2. The V gene's germline CDR1 is MNHEY and CDR2 SVGAGI. The DNA for the CDR3 is TGTGCCAGCAGTTACTCGACAGGGATTAACTATGGCTACACCTTC. It translates to CASSYSTGINYGYTF.

This clone was seen a few times. This chain connects TRBV7-9 to TRBJ2-4; perhaps TRBD1 as D (6 bases). V lost 5 bases and J 0 bases, leaving 8 bases between the germline ends. The length of the CDR3 is 14 residues. Germline V gene lookup returns CDR1 SEHNR and CDR2 FQNEAQ (reference sequence). The CDR3 sequence is CASSPQGAKNIQYF. The CDR3, as DNA: TGTGCCAGCAGCCCACAGGGAGCCAAAAACATTCAGTACTTC.

CDR3 sequence (DNA): TGTGCCAGCAGCTCCCGGGGTTACGATGGCTACACCTTC. Amino acids: CASSSRGYDGYTF. The rearrangement joins TRBV7-9 to TRBJ1-2; D is unresolved. The CDR3 has 13 amino acids. The ends were cut back, 4 bases at V and 6 bases at J, with 12 bases in the middle. Germline CDR1 and CDR2: SEHNR and FQNEAQ (reference sequence).

Written as DNA, the CDR3 is TGTGCTAGTGGTTATGGAGGGATCACAGATACGCAGTATTTT. This codes for CASGYGGITDTQYF. J is TRBJ2-3 and V is TRBV12-5; TRBD2 is a possible D gene (6 bases). The germline V gene encodes CDR1 LGHNT and CDR2 FRNRAP. Trimming took 4 bases from V and 2 from J, leaving 10 bases between them. CDR3 length equals 14 residues.

The CDR3 region is CASSSRWGMNEKLFF. CDR3 DNA: TGTGCCAGCAGCTCTCGGTGGGGAATGAATGAAAAACTGTTTTTT. The chain joins TRBV9 to TRBJ1-4, with D hard to call. This CDR3 is 15 amino acids long. V lost 4 bases to trimming and J lost 5 bases, with 15 bases between them. Germline assignment: CDR1 SGDLS and CDR2 YYNGEE.

The V call is TRBV30, the J call TRBJ2-7; D is ambiguous. Germline CDR1 and CDR2: GTSNPN and SVGIG (reference sequence). The CDR3 runs to 12 residues. V was pared by 1 base and J by 2 bases, with 6 bases between. CDR3 amino acids: CAWSGPAYEQYF. CDR3 coding DNA: TGTGCCTGGAGTGGTCCTGCCTACGAGCAGTACTTC.

Comments on this clone: The identical CDR3 is also encoded by other nucleotide sequences in the sample. The chain carries TRBV7-3 and TRBJ2-1, with D perhaps being TRBD1 or TRBD2 (5 bases each). Trimming removed 2 bases from V and 0 bases from J, with 8 bases in between. There are 15 residues in the CDR3. CDR1 SGHTA and CDR2 FQGTGA come from the germline V gene. This CDR3 reads CASSLSGSSYNEQFF. The CDR3 DNA is TGTGCCAGCAGCTTATCAGGGAGCTCCTACAATGAGCAGTTCTTC.

The rearrangement uses TRBV18 and TRBJ2-5; D is unresolved. CDR1 KGHSH and CDR2 LQKENI come from the germline V gene. This CDR3 has 14 amino acids. V was shortened by 1 base and J by 2 bases, with 8 bases between the two germline ends. CDR3 in amino acids: CASSPRKGQETQYF. CDR3 coding DNA: TGTGCCAGCTCACCACGAAAAGGTCAAGAGACCCAGTACTTC.